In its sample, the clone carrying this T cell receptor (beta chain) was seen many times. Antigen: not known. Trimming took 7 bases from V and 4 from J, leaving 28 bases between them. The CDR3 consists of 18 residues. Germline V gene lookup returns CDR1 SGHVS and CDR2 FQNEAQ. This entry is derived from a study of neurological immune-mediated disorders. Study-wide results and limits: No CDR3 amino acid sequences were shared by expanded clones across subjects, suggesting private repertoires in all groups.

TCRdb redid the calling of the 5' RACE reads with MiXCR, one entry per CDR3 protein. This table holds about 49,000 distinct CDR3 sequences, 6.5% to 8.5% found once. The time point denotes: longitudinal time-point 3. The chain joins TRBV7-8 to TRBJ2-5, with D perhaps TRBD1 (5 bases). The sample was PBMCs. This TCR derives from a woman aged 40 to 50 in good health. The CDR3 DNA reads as TGTGCCAGCACCTCCTCCTACGGCAAGGGGATGGAAGGAGAGACCCAGTACTTC. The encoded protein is CASTSSYGKGMEGETQYF.